A selection of T cell receptor beta chains follows, all from one sample in a study of shared clonotypes between healthy human individuals. Produced via immunoSEQ multiplex PCR; TCRdb's table is partial and in-frame only. The table lists about 1.5 million clones, 95% to 99% of them singletons. The sample comprised naive CD4+ T cells sorted from blood. The receptors derive from a man aged 25 to 40 in good health. CDR3s include the opening cysteine and the closing phenylalanine or tryptophan. The D gene is left open where the match is weak. Not every row has a clone size; where given, it reads once, few, many or a size class.

>TRBV4-3|-|TRBJ1-2|-
CASSQAGGGWSYGYTF
TGCGCCAGCAGCCAGGCCGGCGGGGGCTGGAGCTATGGCTACACCTTC
>TRBV30|-|TRBJ1-5|-
CAWRPGPLLTSNQPQHF
TGTGCCTGGAGGCCGGGTCCCCTTCTTACTTCCAATCAGCCCCAGCATTTT
>TRBV28|-|TRBJ1-4|-
CASSLLGSTNEKLFF
TGTGCCAGCAGTTTACTGGGATCAACTAATGAAAAACTGTTTTTT
>TRBV5-1|TRBD2|TRBJ2-1|-
CASRLSLAGSRGGEQFF
TGCGCCAGCAGACTATCCTTAGCGGGAAGCCGGGGTGGTGAGCAGTTCTTC
>TRBV6-5|-|TRBJ2-2|-
CASSQRFGGELFF
TGTGCCAGCAGTCAAAGATTTGGGGGGGAGCTGTTTTTT
>TRBV7-8|TRBD1|TRBJ2-7|-
CASSQRQGSYEQYF
TGTGCCAGCAGCCAGCGACAGGGGTCCTACGAGCAGTACTTC
>TRBV2|-|TRBJ1-1|once
CASSEITEEAFF
TGTGCCAGCAGTGAAATCACAGAAGAAGCTTTCTTT
>TRBV18|-|TRBJ2-1|-
CASSPIIVSLDNEQFF
TGTGCCAGCTCACCCATTATAGTGTCCTTAGACAATGAGCAGTTCTTC
>TRBV28|-|TRBJ2-7|-
CASSRRDISSYEQYF
TGTGCCAGCAGCCGCCGGGACATCAGCTCCTACGAGCAGTACTTC
>TRBV12-5|-|TRBJ1-1|few
CASGFNTEAFF
TGTGCTAGTGGTTTCAACACTGAAGCTTTCTTT
>TRBV28|-|TRBJ1-1|-
CASLAVNTEAFF
TGTGCCAGCCTAGCAGTGAACACTGAAGCTTTCTTT
>TRBV18|-|TRBJ2-7|few
CASSLLKSLGEQYF
TGTGCCAGCTCGCTGCTAAAGAGTCTGGGCGAGCAGTACTTC
>TRBV5-1|TRBD2|TRBJ2-1|-
CASSATSGTYNEQFF
TGCGCCAGCAGCGCCACTAGCGGGACATACAATGAGCAGTTCTTC
>TRBV6-1|-|TRBJ1-2|-
CASSEGGGFYGYTF
TGTGCCAGCAGTGAAGGGGGAGGATTTTATGGCTACACCTTC
>TRBV28|-|TRBJ2-6|-
CASSGQGHYVLTF
TGTGCCAGCAGCGGGCAGGGTCATTACGTCCTGACTTTC
>TRBV27|-|TRBJ2-7|-
CASSPQGFEQYF
TGTGCCAGCAGTCCGCAGGGTTTCGAGCAGTACTTC
>TRBV5-1|-|TRBJ2-7|-
CASSSLGSGEQYF
TGCGCCAGCAGCTCACTTGGGTCTGGTGAGCAGTACTTC
>TRBV19|-|TRBJ1-5|-
CASSKKGILSNQPQHF
TGTGCCAGTAGTAAGAAGGGAATTCTTAGCAATCAGCCCCAGCATTTT
>TRBV9|TRBD1|TRBJ2-5|-
CASSADLTGGLQETQYF
TGTGCCAGCAGCGCGGACCTGACAGGGGGCCTCCAAGAGACCCAGTACTTC
>TRBV7-2|-|TRBJ1-1|-
CASSWQVSNTEAFF
TGTGCCAGCAGTTGGCAGGTCAGCAACACTGAAGCTTTCTTT
>TRBV7-2|TRBD1|TRBJ2-7|-
CASSLTLVPKGAHYYEQYF
TGTGCCAGCAGCTTGACCCTCGTCCCAAAGGGGGCACATTACTACGAGCAGTACTTC
>TRBV7-6|-|TRBJ1-3|-
CASSLVSVSSGNTIYF
TGTGCCAGCAGCTTAGTTAGCGTATCCTCTGGAAACACCATATATTTT
>TRBV6-1|-|TRBJ1-5|-
CASSERTLNQPQHF
TGTGCCAGCAGTGAAAGGACCCTCAATCAGCCCCAGCATTTT
>TRBV28|-|TRBJ1-5|-
CASSLEVGAVRQPQHF
TGTGCCAGCAGTTTAGAGGTGGGGGCAGTAAGACAGCCCCAGCATTTT
>TRBV19|TRBD2|TRBJ2-2|once
CASSEGTGVLAGETGELFF
TGTGCCAGTAGTGAGGGAACAGGGGTGCTAGCGGGAGAGACCGGGGAGCTGTTTTTT
>TRBV2|-|TRBJ2-6|-
CASSEHDRTGANVLTF
TGTGCCAGCAGTGAACATGACAGGACTGGGGCCAACGTCCTGACTTTC